Sequencing of this TCR beta chain was carried out in a study of blood T cell repertoires in COVID-19. The wider study: Sites across the United States, Italy and Spain contributed samples from acute and convalescent COVID-19. PBMCs, B-cell-depleted T cells, or T cells were the source of the cDNA or gDNA that made up the material.

Methods used by the authors: Researchers report that nucleated cell counts were estimated from reference gene primer amplification. Only in-frame clones appear in the TCRdb table, and some are missing; sequencing was by immunoSEQ multiplex PCR. V, J and clone size are taken as reported in that table, and D and trimming were inferred from the DNA itself. The sample contains some 250,000 clones, about 80% of which appear only once. This clone was seen more than once but under ten times. Germline CDR1 MGHDK, CDR2 SYGVNS. The CDR3 contains 16 residues. V lost 1 base and J 1 base, leaving 13 bases between the germline ends.

The sequencing sample was made of peripheral blood. This TCR was sampled from a woman at least 80 years old with acute or convalescent COVID-19. The chain recombines TRBV25-1 with TRBJ1-1, with D maybe TRBD1 (5 bases). The CDR3, as DNA: TGTGCCAGCAGTGAATTGGGGGGACGGGGGAACACTGAAGCTTTCTTT. It encodes CASSELGGRGNTEAFF.